A single sample is the source of the 13 T cell receptor beta chains below, sequenced in a study of T-cell reconstitution after alpha-beta-depleted transplantation in children. It was with unique molecular identifiers that the TCRbeta library was prepared. TCRdb reprocessed the PCR reads with MiXCR, giving one entry per CDR3 protein. The sample holds roughly 120,000 distinct CDR3 sequences; 10% are singletons and the top ten take less than 35%. Material: PBMCs, obtained before TCRalphabeta/CD19-depleted stem cell transplant. All receptors come from a boy aged 2-15 years with acute lymphoblastic leukemia, due to receive a stem cell transplant.

This clonotype was seen only a few times. The rearrangement links TRBV11-2 to TRBJ2-5; no definite D call. Germline V gene data show CDR1 as SGHAT and CDR2 as FQNNGV. V dropped 1 base and J dropped 3 bases, with 9 bases sitting between them. The CDR3 has 14 residues. The chain's CDR3 is CASSLVSGKETQYF. The CDR3, as DNA: TGTGCCAGCAGCTTAGTATCCGGAAAAGAGACCCAGTACTTC. Complete variable domain (other parts from reference TRBV11-2 and TRBJ2-5): EAGVAQSPRYKIIEKRQSVAFWCNPISGHATLYWYQQILGQGPKLLIQFQNNGVVDDSQLPKDRFSAERLKGVDSTLKIQPAKLEDSAVYLCASSLVSGKETQYFGPGTRLLVL.

The V call is TRBV30, the J call TRBJ1-5, with no clear D. The germline V gene has CDR1 GTSNPN and CDR2 SVGIG (reference sequence). CDR3 length equals 13 residues. V was shortened by 5 bases and J by 3 bases, with 11 bases between the two germline ends. CDR3: CAWALGPNQPQHF. In nucleotides, the CDR3 is TGTGCCTGGGCATTAGGGCCCAATCAGCCCCAGCATTTT.

The rearrangement uses TRBV5-1 and TRBJ2-2; D not certain. Germline CDR1 is SGHRS and CDR2 is YFSETQ. Trimming removed 2 bases at V and 2 bases at J, with 22 bases between. This CDR3 has 19 residues. For the CDR3, the DNA is TGCGCCAGCAGCTTAGGTGGTGGGTTCGGAGATGATAACACCGGGGAGCTGTTTTTT. Translating it yields CASSLGGGFGDDNTGELFF.

The chain recombines TRBV5-1 with TRBJ1-4, with D possibly being TRBD1 (5 bases). Germline CDR1 and CDR2: SGHRS and YFSETQ. This CDR3 spans 17 amino acids. The V end lost 0 bases, the J end lost 0 bases, and 12 bases lay between the germline ends. Here the CDR3 reads CASSLAGTVSTNEKLFF. CDR3 nucleotide sequence: TGCGCCAGCAGCTTGGCTGGGACGGTGTCAACTAATGAAAAACTGTTTTTT.

This clonotype was found a few times. CDR3 residues: CASRLRAGAGANVLTF. DNA for the CDR3: TGTGCCAGCAGACTAAGAGCGGGAGCTGGGGCCAACGTCCTGACTTTC. This rearrangement joins TRBV6-1 to TRBJ2-6; 8 bases fit TRBD2. With V trimmed by 6 bases and J by 2 bases, 6 bases remained unmatched. The germline V gene has CDR1 MNHNS and CDR2 SASEGT. The CDR3 sequence is 16 residues long.

This clonotype was counted many times. This chain connects TRBV12-5 to TRBJ2-1; D call uncertain. The ends were cut back, 6 bases at V and 6 bases at J, with 9 bases in the middle. The CDR3 is 12 amino acids. CDR1 LGHNT and CDR2 FRNRAP come from the germline V gene. The chain's CDR3 is CASGSAGNEQFF. CDR3 sequence (DNA): TGTGCTAGTGGCTCTGCAGGCAATGAGCAGTTCTTC.

This clonotype was seen a few times. The gene calls are TRBV18 and TRBJ2-1; D remains ambiguous. The germline gives CDR1 KGHSH, CDR2 LQKENI. The CDR3 has 13 amino acids. The V end lost 5 bases, the J end lost 8 bases, and 13 bases lay between the germline ends. The CDR3 bases are TGTGCCAGCTCAGCGCGCCGAACGGATGAGCAGTTCTTC. Protein: CASSARRTDEQFF.

At least ten counts were recorded for this clonotype. The gene calls are TRBV6-5 and TRBJ2-3, with TRBD2 matching over 9 bases. CDR1 is MNHEY, CDR2 SVGAGI, per germline. The trim removed 6 bases at V and 4 bases at J, leaving 8 bases unmatched. The CDR3 sequence is 15 residues long. The CDR3 DNA is TGTGCCAGCAGGCTTGCGGGAGGGCCGCCAGATACGCAGTATTTT. The encoded protein is CASRLAGGPPDTQYF.

This clonotype came up many times. The J gene is TRBJ2-5, the V gene TRBV2; 9 nucleotides align to TRBD2. The V gene end was trimmed by 2 bases and the J gene end by 9 bases; junction bases not matched to a gene: 7. This CDR3 comprises 14 residues. CDR1 SNHLY and CDR2 FYNNEI come from the germline V gene. The CDR3 nucleotides are TGTGCCAGCAGTGAACAGGGACCTAGCGGGGCCCAGTACTTC. The encoded protein is CASSEQGPSGAQYF.

This clonotype was seen a handful of times. The V call is TRBV18, the J call TRBJ2-5; D uncertain. Trimming took 1 base from V and 3 from J, leaving 3 bases between them. The CDR3 length is 12 residues. The germline CDR1 and CDR2 sequences are KGHSH and LQKENI. The CDR3 DNA reads TGTGCCAGCTCACCACTAGAAGAGACCCAGTACTTC. Translation gives CASSPLEETQYF.

This clonotype was counted a few times. The chain combines TRBV24-1 with TRBJ1-1; D is perhaps TRBD1 (5 bases). Trimming cost V 0 bases and J 10 bases, with 14 bases left between them. The germline V gene has CDR1 KGHDR and CDR2 SFDVKD. This CDR3 is built from 14 residues. The CDR3 protein is CATSDLGRGRGAFF. The CDR3 bases are TGTGCCACCAGTGATTTGGGGAGGGGCCGGGGAGCTTTCTTT.

This clonotype was detected many times. The V call is TRBV5-1, the J call TRBJ1-3; no firm D call. Trimming left V 1 base short and J 0 bases short, with 14 bases between. Germline lookup yields CDR1 SGHRS and CDR2 YFSETQ. The CDR3 is 17 amino acids. CDR3 loop: CASSLYTMGISGNTIYF. The CDR3 DNA is TGCGCCAGCAGCTTGTACACTATGGGGATCTCTGGAAACACCATATATTTT. The full variable domain, in which reference TRBV5-1 and TRBJ1-3 provide the parts outside the CDR3, is KAGVTQTPRYLIKTRGQQVTLSCSPISGHRSVSWYQQTPGQGLQFLFEYFSETQRNKGNFPGRFSGRQFSNSRSEMNVSTLELGDSALYLCASSLYTMGISGNTIYFGEGSWLTVV.

There are many counts of this clonotype. The V gene is TRBV6-1, the J gene TRBJ2-7; 8 bases are a match to TRBD1. Unmatched junction bases numbered 14, after V lost 5 bases and J lost 2 bases. The germline gives CDR1 MNHNS, CDR2 SASEGT. The CDR3 has 17 residues. CDR3 bases: TGTGCCAGCAGTCTTATACCTGGACAGGGAAGGACCTACGAGCAGTACTTC. Protein sequence: CASSLIPGQGRTYEQYF.